Shown below are 22 T cell receptor beta chains from a single sample sequenced in a study of blood T cells in healthy people across ages. It was with a sample-barcoded 5' primer and a J-beta primer mix that a second PCR of roughly 7 to 11 cycles was run. A single record per CDR3 protein comes from TCRdb applying MiXCR to the 5' RACE reads. The sample records 450,000 to 700,000 distinct CDR3 sequences, 25% to 30% being singletons. Specimen: blood. These receptors were collected from a woman in her seventies in good health.

The chain recombines TRBV7-3 with TRBJ1-1; D is ambiguous. V lost 8 bases, J lost 1 base, and 11 bases lay in between. This CDR3 contains 13 residues. Germline V gene lookup returns CDR1 SGHTA and CDR2 FQGTGA. The chain's CDR3 is CASLASANTEAFF. CDR3 DNA: TGTGCCAGCTTGGCGTCAGCGAACACTGAAGCTTTCTTT.

Only a few counts were recorded for this clonotype. The gene calls are TRBV7-2 and TRBJ2-7; D is possibly TRBD2 (6 bases). In germline, CDR1 is SGHTA, CDR2 FQGNSA. The V end lost 4 bases, the J end lost 0 bases, and 13 bases lay between the germline ends. The CDR3 consists of 15 residues. The CDR3 DNA reads as TGTGCCAGCAGCTCAGCCGGGACTCCCTCCTACGAGCAGTACTTC. Translating it yields CASSSAGTPSYEQYF.

The CDR3, as DNA: TGTGCCAGCAGCGGGTGGAGTACGGCCACAGGGCACTATGGCTACACCTTC. Protein sequence: CASSGWSTATGHYGYTF. The rearrangement joins TRBV9 to TRBJ1-2, with a weak D call TRBD1 (6 bases). The CDR3 extends over 17 amino acids. Germline assignment: CDR1 SGDLS and CDR2 YYNGEE. Trimming took off 3 bases at V and 3 bases at J, with 21 bases between the two ends.

This clonotype was observed many times. The chain joins TRBV3-1 to TRBJ2-4; maybe TRBD2 (5 bases). Germline CDR1 and CDR2: LGHDT and YNNKEL (reference sequence). Trimming took 2 bases from V and 0 from J, leaving 8 bases between them. The CDR3 spans 15 residues. The CDR3 loop reads CASSQRGLAKNIQYF. For the CDR3, the DNA is TGTGCCAGCAGCCAACGGGGTTTAGCCAAAAACATTCAGTACTTC.

This clonotype has only a few counts. The V and J genes are TRBV13 and TRBJ2-3; perhaps TRBD1 as D (6 bases). Trimming pared 5 bases from V and 7 bases from J, leaving 19 bases between. This CDR3 comprises 15 residues. Germline-derived CDR1 and CDR2 are PRHDT and FYEKMQ (reference sequence). CDR3 bases: TGTGCCAGCAGCATGGGCTTTCGGGACACCCATACGCAGTATTTT. This gives the protein CASSMGFRDTHTQYF.

There are many counts of this clonotype. V is TRBV6-6 and J is TRBJ2-5; D is unresolved. Trimming pared 0 bases from V and 2 bases from J, leaving 7 bases between. The CDR3 contains 14 residues. CDR1 is MNHNY and CDR2 is SVGAGI in the germline V gene (reference sequence). CDR3 bases: TGTGCCAGCAGTTACTCCGGCAGACAAGAGACCCAGTACTTC. Encoded protein: CASSYSGRQETQYF.

This clonotype appeared a few times. V gene TRBV7-8 combines with J gene TRBJ2-1, with D perhaps TRBD1 (5 bases). The tail of the sequence fits TRBJ2-5 better, so the J call may be wrong. In germline, CDR1 is SGHVS, CDR2 FQNEAQ. CDR3 size: 14 residues. The CDR3 spells CASSLALTAPDQYF. The CDR3 coding sequence is TGTGCCAGCAGCTTAGCGCTGACAGCCCCGGACCAGTACTTC.

This clonotype was found many times. The chain is built from TRBV2 and TRBJ2-5, with D perhaps matching TRBD1 (7 bases). V was clipped by 3 bases and J by 5 bases, with 13 bases between them. This CDR3 is built from 14 residues. CDR1 SNHLY and CDR2 FYNNEI come from the germline V gene. CDR3 region: CASSERRGPETQYF. The CDR3, as DNA: TGTGCCAGCAGTGAGAGGAGGGGGCCGGAGACCCAGTACTTC.

Comment on this clonotype: Sequence at one end of the junction differs from germline and may be a read error. The chain is built from TRBV7-8 and TRBJ1-1; D gene ambiguous. This CDR3 contains 14 residues. Germline V CDR1 and CDR2: SGHVS, FQNEAQ. Written as DNA, the CDR3 is TGTGCCAGCAGCTTAGCGCCGAGGAACACTGCAGCTTTCTTT. This codes for CASSLAPRNTAAFF.

This clonotype was seen a handful of times. The chain is built from TRBV20-1 and TRBJ2-5; no definite D call. The length of the CDR3 is 16 residues. V was cut by 1 base and J by 4 bases, with 19 bases left in between. Germline V lookup: CDR1 DFQATT, CDR2 SNEGSKA (reference sequence). The CDR3 sequence is CSARARTDAWGETQYF. The CDR3 DNA sequence: TGCAGTGCTAGAGCCCGTACGGACGCCTGGGGAGAGACCCAGTACTTC.

A note on this clonotype: A junction boundary mismatches the germline segment, possibly from a read error. The chain joins TRBV2 to TRBJ2-5; D may correspond to TRBD1 or TRBD2 (5 bases each). The length of the CDR3 is 13 residues. Germline loops: CDR1 SNHLY, CDR2 FYNNEI. CDR3 residues: CATSMGVQEAQYF. The DNA for the CDR3 is TGTGCCACCTCAATGGGGGTCCAAGAGGCCCAGTACTTC.

V gene TRBV7-2 combines with J gene TRBJ1-2, with D unclear. The CDR3 is made up of 14 amino acids. The V end was cut by 3 bases, the J end by 4 bases, with 12 bases between. Germline CDR1 SGHTA, CDR2 FQGNSA. CDR3 sequence (DNA): TGTACCAGCAGCTTCATAACGATGGCCTATGGCTACACCTTC. Encoded protein: CTSSFITMAYGYTF.

V is TRBV6-2 or TRBV6-3 and J is TRBJ2-2, with 8 bases fitting TRBD1. CDR1 MNHEY and CDR2 SVGEGT come from the germline V gene. The CDR3 is made up of 14 amino acids. V was clipped by 2 bases and J by 5 bases; unmatched bases: 1. The CDR3 region is CASSYRTGTGELFF. DNA of the CDR3: TGTGCCAGCAGTTACCGGACAGGGACCGGGGAGCTGTTTTTT.

Notes on this clonotype: Sequence at one end of the junction differs from germline and may be a read error. The genes are TRBV5-6 and TRBJ1-1; the D is unclear. This CDR3 contains 14 residues. Germline CDR1 and CDR2: SGHDT and YYEEEE. The CDR3 sequence: CASSLPDRPNSQIF. CDR3 DNA: TGTGCCAGCAGCTTGCCCGACCGACCTAATAGCCAGATCTTT.

The V call is TRBV20-1, the J call TRBJ2-4, with D possibly being TRBD1 (5 bases). V shed 1 base and J shed 7 bases, with 8 bases lying between them. The CDR3 covers 12 residues. CDR1 and CDR2 (germline): DFQATT, SNEGSKA (reference sequence). The CDR3 loop reads CSARGQINIQYF. DNA of the CDR3: TGCAGTGCTAGAGGACAGATCAACATTCAGTACTTC.

In its sample, this clonotype was seen once. The chain couples TRBV5-1 to TRBJ2-5, with 9 nucleotides matching TRBD1. The CDR3 covers 15 residues. The ends lost 2 bases at V and 2 bases at J; junction bases unmatched: 4. CDR1 and CDR2 (germline): SGHRS, YFSETQ. The CDR3 spells CASSFPTGGQETQYF. The CDR3 region has the DNA TGCGCCAGCAGCTTCCCGACAGGGGGTCAAGAGACCCAGTACTTC.

DNA for the CDR3: TGTGCCACCACACAGGGTGCTGGGGCCAACGTCCTGACTTTC. Translated: CATTQGAGANVLTF. This chain links TRBV5-6 with TRBJ2-6; D is possibly TRBD1 (6 bases). V lost 9 bases and J lost 2, with 12 bases in between. The germline V gene has CDR1 SGHDT and CDR2 YYEEEE. CDR3 size: 14 residues.

The chain employs TRBV2 and TRBJ2-4; weak D call: TRBD1 (5 bases). Trimming stripped 6 bases from V and 5 bases from J, with 8 bases between. The CDR3 runs to 12 residues. CDR1 is SNHLY and CDR2 is FYNNEI in the germline V gene. CDR3 bases: TGTGCCAGCAGCGACAGCCAAAACATTCAGTACTTC. Translating gives CASSDSQNIQYF.

The chain couples TRBV29-1 to TRBJ2-2; 9 nucleotides align to TRBD2. J gave up 4 bases and V 6 bases, and 3 bases lay outside the gene matches. Germline CDR1 and CDR2: SQVTM and ANQGSEA. The CDR3 contains 13 residues. The CDR3 loop is CSVGTSRTGELFF. Written as DNA, the CDR3 is TGCAGCGTAGGGACTAGCCGCACCGGGGAGCTGTTTTTT.

The chain joins TRBV7-8 to TRBJ2-7; D is possibly TRBD1 (6 bases). Germline-derived CDR1 and CDR2 are SGHVS and FQNEAQ. V was pared by 7 bases and J by 2 bases, with 15 bases between. This CDR3 comprises 14 residues. The CDR3 here is CASTRTVLTYEQYF. In DNA form, the CDR3 reads TGTGCCAGCACCCGGACAGTTCTTACCTACGAGCAGTACTTC.

This clonotype was seen more than once but under ten times. The chain is built from TRBV7-2 and TRBJ2-1; D remains ambiguous. This CDR3 region has 15 residues. In germline, CDR1 is SGHTA, CDR2 FQGNSA. V was trimmed by 1 base and J by 2 bases, leaving 9 bases between them. The CDR3 DNA reads TGTGCCAGCAGCTTAGGCCAGCCCGCCTACAATGAGCAGTTCTTC. It is translated as CASSLGQPAYNEQFF.

The V call is TRBV18, the J call TRBJ2-5; a possible D gene is TRBD1 (5 bases). Trimming took 8 bases from V and 2 from J, leaving 12 bases between them. The germline V gene has CDR1 KGHSH and CDR2 LQKENI. CDR3 size: 13 residues. CDR3 region: CASTTGPQETQYF. The CDR3 DNA sequence: TGTGCCAGCACAACAGGACCTCAAGAGACCCAGTACTTC.